A selection of T cell receptor beta chains follows, all from one sample in a study of cytomegalovirus exposure and HLA in healthy donors. Data came from immunoSEQ multiplex PCR; TCRdb stores just in-frame clones and leaves some out. This sample has about 160,000 clones, with roughly nine tenths found just once. The sample consisted of PBMCs. The receptors were sampled from a young woman in good health and CMV-seronegative. Both conserved end residues are part of each CDR3. D genes are given only for firm matches.

d_gene | j_gene | v_gene | CDR3nt | CDR3aa
TRBD1 | TRBJ2-6 | TRBV6-5 | TGTGCCAGCAGTTTAGGACAGGGCTCTGGGGCCAACGTCCTGACTTTC | CASSLGQGSGANVLTF
- | TRBJ1-1 | TRBV6-1 | TGTGCCAGCAGTGAATCGCAGAGCGGGACTGAAGCTTTCTTT | CASSESQSGTEAFF
- | TRBJ1-5 | TRBV18 | TGTGCCAGCTCACCGGTACAGGGTCAGCCCCAGCATTTT | CASSPVQGQPQHF
TRBD1 | TRBJ2-7 | TRBV7-3 | TGTGCCAGCAGCGTCTCCGGGACAGTCTCTGACGAGCAGTACTTC | CASSVSGTVSDEQYF
TRBD2 | TRBJ2-3 | TRBV5-1 | TGCGCCAGCAGCCAAGGACTAGCGGGAGGGTTACCAGATACGCAGTATTTT | CASSQGLAGGLPDTQYF
TRBD1 | TRBJ2-5 | TRBV5-5 | TGTGCCAGCAGCACTACAGGGGGGACCCAAGAGACCCAGTACTTC | CASSTTGGTQETQYF
- | TRBJ2-1 | TRBV7-9 | TGTGCCAGCAGCTTAGAGGGAGTTGAGCAGTTCTTC | CASSLEGVEQFF
TRBD1 | TRBJ1-6 | TRBV19 | TGTGCCAGTAGTACAGGGGGGCCCGTACGGACCCTCCACTTT | CASSTGGPVRTLHF
TRBD1 | TRBJ1-1 | TRBV28 | TGTGCCAGCCCCGGGACAGGGACGCTCCGGGGAGCTTTCTTT | CASPGTGTLRGAFF
- | TRBJ1-1 | TRBV5-4 | TGTGCCAGCAGCTTGAAGCGCCAAATGAACACTGAAGCTTTCTTT | CASSLKRQMNTEAFF